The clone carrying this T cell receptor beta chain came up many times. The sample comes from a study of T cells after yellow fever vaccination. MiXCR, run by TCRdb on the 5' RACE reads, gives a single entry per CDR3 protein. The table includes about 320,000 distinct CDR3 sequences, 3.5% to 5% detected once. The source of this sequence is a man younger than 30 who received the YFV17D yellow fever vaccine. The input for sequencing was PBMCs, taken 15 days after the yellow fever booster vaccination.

The CDR3 DNA is TGTGCCAGCGGGCCTAGTGGGTACGAGCAGTACTTC. Translating it yields CASGPSGYEQYF. This chain uses TRBV27 with TRBJ2-7, with D unresolved. V dropped 8 bases and J dropped 4 bases, with 12 bases sitting between them. From germline, CDR1 is MNHEY and CDR2 SMNVEV (reference sequence). The CDR3 consists of 12 residues.